The present TCR beta chain was sequenced within a study of OX40 agonist ivuxolimab in advanced cancers. Background on the study: Among those treated, three patients had partial responses, one with hepatocellular carcinoma and two with cutaneous melanoma.

Patients with autoimmune history or systemic immunosuppression were excluded. The protocol was immunoSEQ multiplex PCR, while the TCRdb copy is restricted to in-frame clones and leaves out a portion. This sample has tens of thousands of clones, with 88% found just once. As to this clone: Its antigen is as yet unknown.

V lost 5 bases, J lost 3 bases, and 4 bases stayed unmatched. Germline V gene sequence: CDR1 SGHNT, CDR2 YENEEA. CDR3 length equals 14 residues. Study findings and constraints: More expanded clones were seen, on average, in CD8+ T cells than in CD4+. The 0.1-3.0 mg/kg partial responders had among the lowest clonal expansion.

Sample: CD4+ or CD8+ T cells sorted from blood, taken in a trial of the OX40 agonist ivuxolimab. V is TRBV11-3 and J is TRBJ2-1; 7 bases fit TRBD1. This receptor was identified in an adult with an advanced solid tumor such as melanoma, head and neck, liver or kidney cancer. The CDR3 is CASSKGDSYNEQFF. Written as DNA, the CDR3 is TGTGCCAGCAGCAAGGGGGACAGCTACAATGAGCAGTTCTTC.